This TCR beta chain was obtained from a study of Ad26.COV2.S vaccination and SARS-CoV-2 variants. Study-level information: Participant was drawn from the COV1001 Ad26.COV2.S trial arm.

Study-wide results and caveats: Placebo and vaccine recipients had non-spike TCR breadth that was similar.

Specified treatment: around 19 received Ad26.COV2.S at low or high dose, single or two shots; roughly 5 received placebo; per-sample allocation not given. Sampling happened 63 days after the first vaccine or placebo injection. This table comes from immunoSEQ multiplex PCR, and its TCRdb copy is limited to in-frame clones, with some not included. The table has approximately 340,000 clones, about 88% seen once. In germline, CDR1 is SGHRS, CDR2 YFSETQ. V gave up 4 bases and J gave up 4 bases; unmatched junction bases: 6. The CDR3 is 14 residues long. Of note for this clone: The antigen is not known.

The sample was peripheral blood, taken in a trial of Ad26.COV2.S vaccine versus placebo. The chain is built from TRBV5-1 and TRBJ2-3, with 7 nucleotides matching TRBD1. The clonotype comes from a person aged 18 to 59 who received the Ad26.COV2.S COVID-19 vaccine or a placebo. This CDR3 reads CASSRAGTADTQYF. CDR3 DNA: TGCGCCAGCAGCCGAGCAGGGACAGCAGATACGCAGTATTTT.